Each of the 2 T cell receptor beta chains below was sequenced from the same sample in a study of T cell responses to AZD1222 COVID-19 vaccine. Generated by immunoSEQ multiplex PCR, the TCRdb table keeps only in-frame clones and is missing some. Of around 80,000 clones in the sample, 83% were seen once. The sample was peripheral blood, taken 28 days after the second AZD1222 dose. These receptor sequences come from an adult who received the AZD1222 COVID-19 vaccine.

CDR3 sequence (DNA): TGTGCCTGGAGTCCTTCGACTGATATGAATAGCAATCAGCCCCAGCATTTT. Translation gives CAWSPSTDMNSNQPQHF. The chain couples TRBV30 to TRBJ1-5; D not certain. Germline V gene data show CDR1 as GTSNPN and CDR2 as SVGIG (reference sequence). The CDR3 has 17 amino acids. V was pared by 2 bases and J by 0 bases, with 17 bases between.

The chain joins TRBV6-5 to TRBJ1-2; 8 bases fit TRBD1. Germline V CDR1 and CDR2: MNHEY, SVGAGI. J lost 8 bases, V lost 2 bases, and 7 bases had no gene match. This CDR3 is 14 amino acids long. The DNA for the CDR3 is TGTGCCAGCAGTTACACCCCAGGGGGCATCGGCTACACCTTC. This gives the protein CASSYTPGGIGYTF.